The source of this T cell receptor beta chain is a study of CD8 T cells in ankylosing spondylitis. Overall study results and limits: Ankylosing spondylitis blood appeared to be characterized by a TCR beta motif of 8 or 9 highly homologous variants.

TCRdb re-called the 5' RACE reads through MiXCR, storing one row per CDR3 protein. This sample yields around 330,000 distinct CDR3 sequences, of which 9.5% to 13% are seen a single time; more than 7% belongs to the top ten. In its sample, this clonotype was seen a few times. Its antigen is unknown. Germline CDR1 reads SGDLS; CDR2 reads YYNGEE. J lost 3 bases, V lost 5 bases, and 6 bases had no gene match. This CDR3 is built from 15 residues. Sequencing used blood, either unsorted or a sorted T cell fraction (not recorded which). The chain uses TRBV9 and TRBJ2-1; 9 bases line up with TRBD1. The clonotype originates from a female donor with ankylosing spondylitis or in good health (not recorded which). CDR3 protein: CASSMTGGHYNEQFF. Here the CDR3 DNA reads TGTGCCAGCAGTATGACAGGGGGACACTACAATGAGCAGTTCTTC.